The 7 T cell receptor beta chains reported below all come from one sample, sequenced in a study of blood T cell repertoires in COVID-19. This table comes from immunoSEQ multiplex PCR, and its TCRdb copy is limited to in-frame clones, with some not included. This sample has 170,000 or so clones; more than 75% occur once, and the top ten carry roughly an eighth. The specimen was peripheral blood. The source of these receptors is a woman in her 70s with COVID-19, enrolled during active disease.

This chain uses TRBV29-1 with TRBJ2-7; D is perhaps TRBD1 (6 bases). Germline V lookup: CDR1 SQVTM, CDR2 ANQGSEA. Trimming took off 6 bases at V and 5 bases at J, with 17 bases between the two ends. This CDR3 has 13 residues. The CDR3 region has the DNA TGCAGCGTCGGACGGCAGGGGTGGCACGAGCAGTACTTC. Protein: CSVGRQGWHEQYF.

The chain couples TRBV25-1 to TRBJ2-1, with 8 bases identical to TRBD1. This CDR3 is built from 15 residues. V was pared by 3 bases and J by 6 bases, with 7 bases of the junction left unmatched. The germline gives CDR1 MGHDK, CDR2 SYGVNS. CDR3 residues: CASSDGQGFLNEQFF. The CDR3 bases are TGTGCCAGCAGTGACGGACAGGGTTTTCTCAATGAGCAGTTCTTC.

The rearrangement uses TRBV7-8 and TRBJ1-2; D perhaps matches TRBD1 (5 bases). The V end was cut by 6 bases, the J end by 6 bases, with 14 bases between. Germline V CDR1 and CDR2: SGHVS, FQNEAQ. The CDR3 length is 13 residues. The CDR3 sequence: CASRDGGWNGYTF. For the CDR3, the DNA is TGTGCCAGCAGGGACGGGGGGTGGAATGGCTACACCTTC.

The V and J genes are TRBV5-4 and TRBJ1-4; 8 nucleotides line up with TRBD1. Trimming at V came to 4 bases and at J to 8 bases, leaving 10 bases not matched to a gene. Germline CDR1 reads SGHNT; CDR2 reads YYREEE (reference sequence). CDR3 length equals 15 residues. The CDR3 coding sequence is TGTGCCAGCAGCGAATCGACAGGGGTAGAAGAAAAACTGTTTTTT. Protein: CASSESTGVEEKLFF.

CDR3 sequence reads: CASSEGLAGYYTQYF. Here the CDR3 DNA reads TGTGCCAGCAGTGAAGGACTAGCGGGATACTATACGCAGTATTTT. The gene calls are TRBV6-1 and TRBJ2-3, with 11 bases lining up with TRBD2. Germline CDR1 is MNHNS and CDR2 is SASEGT. After removal of 1 base from V and 7 bases from J, the junction contained 4 bases not matched to a gene. This CDR3 region has 15 residues.

This clone has only a few counts. The chain joins TRBV7-3 to TRBJ2-2; D possibly corresponds to TRBD1 (5 bases). The CDR3 has 14 amino acids. V dropped 5 bases and J dropped 11 bases, with 18 bases sitting between them. Germline V lookup: CDR1 SGHTA, CDR2 FQGTGA. CDR3 coding DNA: TGTGCCAGCAGCCCATGGCAGGGTGATGGAGAGCTGTTTTTT. Encoded protein: CASSPWQGDGELFF.

V usage is TRBV10-2 and J usage is TRBJ1-2; 8 positions agree with TRBD1. With 7 bases clipped from V and 4 bases from J, the junction kept 8 bases outside the gene matches. The germline CDR1 and CDR2 sequences are WSHSY and SAAADI. The CDR3 length is 14 residues. This CDR3 reads CASISDRGAYGYTF. In DNA, the CDR3 is TGCGCCAGCATCAGTGACAGGGGAGCCTATGGCTACACCTTC.